The clone carrying this T cell receptor (beta chain) was detected only once. Its antigen is unknown. With 60 Vbeta and 13 Jbeta primers, the PCR was carried out. The data were produced by immunoSEQ multiplex PCR, yet TCRdb's version contains in-frame clones alone and is incomplete. The sample lists some 110,000 clones, 69% occurring once. V gave up 0 bases and J gave up 4 bases, with 10 bases separating them. The CDR3 loop spans 14 amino acids. The germline gives CDR1 SGHRS, CDR2 YFSETQ. This specimen comes from a study of cytomegalovirus exposure and HLA in healthy donors. Regarding the study as a whole: Later on, a genetic analysis was performed. It linked a missense variant in DCLRE1C with V- and J-gene trimming of TCR beta.

Sequenced: PBMCs. This chain uses TRBV5-1 with TRBJ1-1; D is possibly TRBD1 (6 bases). The receptor was derived from a man aged 25-40 years in good health and CMV-seronegative. The CDR3 DNA reads TGCGCCAGCAGCTTGGAGGGGGGGGGCACTGAAGCTTTCTTT. As protein: CASSLEGGGTEAFF.